The next 17 T cell receptor beta chains were all read from a single sample in a study of T cell repertoires in cytomegalovirus infection. TCRdb independently ran MiXCR on the reads; one entry per CDR3 protein. The table includes about 770,000 distinct CDR3 sequences, just under 30% detected once. The antigens for these receptors are not known. Sequenced material: cultured CD8+ T cells from PBMCs, taken from culture after CMV antigen stimulation. The receptors stem from a human donor in good health (CMV status not recorded). Some clones in this sample may be carry-over from other donors' samples.

The table lists this clonotype with a few counts. The chain couples TRBV12-3 or TRBV12-4 to TRBJ1-4, with unresolved D. CDR3 size: 14 residues. Deletions cut 7 bases from V and 3 bases from J, with 12 bases between. The CDR3 here is CASTWTAANEKLFF. The CDR3 bases are TGTGCCAGCACCTGGACCGCCGCTAATGAAAAACTGTTTTTT.

Note on this clonotype: The missing conserved phenylalanine or tryptophan at the end of this CDR3 makes a read error likely. This chain connects TRBV20-1 to TRBJ2-7; possibly TRBD2 for D (5 bases). V was shortened by 5 bases and J by 0 bases, with 14 bases between the two germline ends. The CDR3 extends over 14 amino acids. Germline V CDR1 and CDR2: DFQATT, SNEGSKA (reference sequence). CDR3 nucleotides: TGCAGTGCTCCCTCCGCTGGGAGCTCCTACGAGCAGTACCTC. Encoded protein: CSAPSAGSSYEQYL.

As for this clonotype: Being one base from a much bigger clone, this may be a read error. The rearrangement joins TRBV4-1 to TRBJ2-7, with D unclear. CDR1 is MGHRA, CDR2 YSYEKL, per germline. The CDR3 extends over 14 amino acids. The CDR3 sequence: CTSSQVAWGYEQYV. The CDR3 DNA is TGCACCAGCAGCCAAGTAGCTTGGGGTTACGAGCAGTACGTC.

V and J are TRBV10-3 and TRBJ1-1; TRBD1 is a possible D gene (6 bases). The CDR3 is 13 residues long. V was trimmed by 2 bases and J by 5 bases, leaving 9 bases between them. Looked up from germline, CDR1 is ENHRY and CDR2 is SYGVKD. In DNA form, the CDR3 reads TGTGCCATCAGTGAGAGGGGGATAACTGAAGCTTTCTTT. Translated: CAISERGITEAFF.

This chain joins TRBV12-3 or TRBV12-4 and TRBJ2-5, with D unclear. Between the trimmed V and J ends, which lost 6 bases and 5 bases, there was a span of 16 bases. This CDR3 contains 14 residues. The CDR3: CASRSALGMETQYF. In nucleotides, the CDR3 is TGTGCCAGCAGGTCCGCCCTAGGAATGGAGACCCAGTACTTC.

This clonotype was counted between two and nine times. The J gene is TRBJ2-5, the V gene TRBV28; 9 bases align to TRBD2. This CDR3 comprises 16 residues. The germline CDR1 and CDR2 sequences are MDHEN and SYDVKM. J gave up 1 base and V 8 bases, and 11 bases lay outside the gene matches. The CDR3 is CASSVRSGGFQETQYF. The DNA for the CDR3 is TGTGCCAGCTCAGTTCGTAGCGGGGGTTTCCAAGAGACCCAGTACTTC.

This clonotype was counted at least ten times. The chain links TRBV7-9 to TRBJ2-3, with D unclear. The CDR3 sequence is 12 residues long. Germline CDR1 is SEHNR and CDR2 is FQNEAQ (reference sequence). V gave up 5 bases and J gave up 2 bases, with 5 bases separating them. The CDR3 spells CASSTFTDTQYF. In nucleotides, the CDR3 is TGTGCCAGCAGCACTTTCACAGATACGCAGTATTTT.

This clonotype has a handful of counts. The rearrangement uses TRBV7-9 and TRBJ2-3, with 10 bases matching TRBD1. The CDR3 sequence is 16 residues long. The germline V gene encodes CDR1 SEHNR and CDR2 FQNEAQ (reference sequence). V lost 1 base, J lost 6 bases, and 7 bases stayed unmatched. CDR3 in DNA: TGTGCCAGCAGCTTAGGTCTGAGACAGGGGGCGGATACGCAGTATTTT. This codes for CASSLGLRQGADTQYF.

This clonotype was found many times. This sequence joins TRBV19 and TRBJ1-1; D might be TRBD1 (5 bases). Germline assignment: CDR1 LNHDA and CDR2 SQIVND (reference sequence). CDR3 size: 12 residues. The ends were cut back, 5 bases at V and 7 bases at J, with 11 bases in the middle. The CDR3 nucleotides read TGTGCCAGTAGTTCCGGGACGGATGAAGCTTTCTTT. Encoded protein: CASSSGTDEAFF.

The chain links TRBV7-4 to TRBJ2-3; D remains ambiguous. Deletions cut 2 bases from V and 1 base from J, with 10 bases between. The CDR3 spans 15 residues. The germline V gene encodes CDR1 SGHVT and CDR2 SQSDAQ. CDR3 protein: CASSLITIGTDTQYF. The CDR3 DNA reads as TGTGCCAGCAGCTTAATAACGATCGGCACAGATACGCAGTATTTT. Full variable domain (outside the CDR3, taken from reference TRBV7-4 and TRBJ2-3): GAGVSQSPRYKVAKRGRDVALRCDSISGHVTLYWYRQTLGQGSEVLTYSQSDAQRDKSGRPSGRFSAERPERSVSTLKIQRTEQGDSAVYLCASSLITIGTDTQYFGPGTRLTVL.

This clonotype was observed many times. The V and J genes are TRBV7-8 and TRBJ1-5, with no clear D. Per the germline V gene, CDR1 is SGHVS and CDR2 is FQNEAQ. V was shortened by 1 base and J by 3 bases, with 13 bases between the two germline ends. This CDR3 is 16 amino acids long. In DNA form, the CDR3 reads TGTGCCAGCAGCTTAGTTCGACTAGTGCACAATCAGCCCCAGCATTTT. Its protein is CASSLVRLVHNQPQHF.

The V gene is TRBV25-1, the J gene TRBJ2-7; TRBD1 aligns across 8 bases. In germline, CDR1 is MGHDK, CDR2 SYGVNS. V dropped 3 bases and J dropped 1; count of bases not matched to a gene: 8. There are 16 residues in the CDR3. The CDR3 sequence is CASSELGQVFSYEQYV. In DNA, the CDR3 is TGTGCCAGCAGTGAGCTGGGACAGGTTTTTTCCTACGAGCAGTACGTC.

The V gene is TRBV24-1, the J gene TRBJ1-1, with D hard to call. V was clipped by 2 bases and J by 1 base, with 4 bases between them. This CDR3 has 13 residues. Germline values: CDR1 KGHDR, CDR2 SFDVKD. The CDR3 sequence: CATSDSRNTEAFF. CDR3 in DNA: TGTGCCACCAGTGATTCCCGGAACACTGAAGCTTTCTTT.

As for this clonotype: A much bigger clone sits one base away, suggesting this may be a read error. J is TRBJ2-3 and V is TRBV7-9; 13 positions agree with TRBD2. Germline assignment: CDR1 SEHNR and CDR2 FQNEAQ (reference sequence). V was pared by 3 bases and J by 5 bases, with 11 bases of the junction left unmatched. The CDR3 is 18 residues long. CDR3 amino acids: CASSFVAPLAGGLDTQYF. CDR3 DNA: TGTGCCAGCAGCTTTGTAGCGCCACTAGCGGGGGGGCTAGATACGCAGTATTTT. Full variable domain (missing parts from reference TRBV7-9 and TRBJ2-3): DTGVSQNPRHKITKRGQNVTFRCDPISEHNRLYWYRQTLGQGPEFLTYFQNEAQLEKSRLLSDRFSAERPKGSFSTLEIQRTEQGDSAMYLCASSFVAPLAGGLDTQYFGPGTRLTVL.

V gene TRBV7-4 combines with J gene TRBJ2-3; 10 bases match TRBD2. Germline values: CDR1 SGHVT, CDR2 SQSDAQ. The CDR3 length is 17 residues. The J segment lost 0 bases and the V segment lost 6 bases, leaving 9 bases of the junction unmatched. The CDR3: CASREGSGGPSTDTQYF. CDR3 nucleotide sequence: TGTGCCAGCAGGGAAGGTAGCGGGGGGCCGAGCACAGATACGCAGTATTTT.

The gene calls are TRBV18 and TRBJ2-7; D uncertain. With 2 bases removed from V and 6 bases from J, the gap between germline ends came to 20 bases. Germline values: CDR1 KGHSH, CDR2 LQKENI. The CDR3 contains 16 residues. CDR3: CASSPSMVLAETEQYV. In DNA form, the CDR3 reads TGTGCCAGCTCACCATCCATGGTCTTGGCAGAGACCGAGCAGTACGTC.

This clonotype was seen at least ten times. The rearrangement links TRBV7-6 to TRBJ1-5, with D hard to call. The CDR3 is 13 amino acids. Germline V gene lookup returns CDR1 SGHVS and CDR2 FNYEAQ. Deletions cut 2 bases from V and 6 bases from J, with 8 bases between. CDR3 DNA: TGTGCCAGCAGCTTAAATCTGGGTCAGCCCCAGCATTTT. This sequence encodes CASSLNLGQPQHF.